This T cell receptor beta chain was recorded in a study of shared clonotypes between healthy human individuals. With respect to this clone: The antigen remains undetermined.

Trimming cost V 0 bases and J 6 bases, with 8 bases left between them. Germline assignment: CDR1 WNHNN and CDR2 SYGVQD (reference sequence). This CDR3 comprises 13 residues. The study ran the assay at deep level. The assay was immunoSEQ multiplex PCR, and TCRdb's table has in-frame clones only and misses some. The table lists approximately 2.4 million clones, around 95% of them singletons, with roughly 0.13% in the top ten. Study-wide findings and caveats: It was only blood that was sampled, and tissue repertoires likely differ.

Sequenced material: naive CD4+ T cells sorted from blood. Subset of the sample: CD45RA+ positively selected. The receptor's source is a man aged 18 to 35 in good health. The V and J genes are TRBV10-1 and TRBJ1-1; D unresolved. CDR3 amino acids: CASSESRWAEAFF. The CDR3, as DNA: TGCGCCAGCAGTGAGTCTCGGTGGGCTGAAGCTTTCTTT.